The following is a T cell receptor (beta chain) sequence with its context. The CDR3 sequence is 17 residues long. V shed 1 base and J shed 1 base, with 14 bases lying between them. The germline gives CDR1 LGHNA, CDR2 YSLEER. The record originates from a study of blood T cell repertoires in COVID-19. The data were produced by immunoSEQ multiplex PCR, yet TCRdb's version contains in-frame clones alone and is incomplete. This table has about 270,000 clones, about 88% appearing once. Individuals drawn from approximately 26 US areas were about 18 to 95 years old. Donors in Cohort 3 who had recovered were those with two negative PCRs, healthcare professional clearance, or resolution of their symptoms.

The chain uses TRBV4-3 and TRBJ1-3, with D unclear. This sequence was found in a woman in her forties or fifties who had recovered from COVID-19. Source material: PBMCs or T cells enriched from blood (not recorded which). Written as DNA, the CDR3 is TGCGCCAGCAGCCAAGGCCCCCAGTTTTTATCTGGAAACACCATATATTTT. Amino acid sequence: CASSQGPQFLSGNTIYF.